This entry is about one T cell receptor beta chain. Its antigen is still unknown. The data belong to a study of blood T cells in healthy people across ages. Study-wide results and limits: Samples with more naive T cells showed higher observed beta diversity.

Trimming left V 1 base short and J 5 bases short, with 11 bases between. The CDR3 consists of 14 residues. Primers used in a second PCR of roughly 6 to 11 cycles were a sample-barcoded 5' primer and a J-beta primer mix. The authors tagged each cDNA molecule using a template-switch adaptor with 12 random nucleotides. Every sample returned 2.5 million or more CDR3-containing paired-end reads. TCRdb analysed the 5' RACE reads with MiXCR anew, one entry per CDR3 protein. The data hold 1.5 million to 2 million distinct CDR3 sequences, with about 35% observed a single time. Each donor gave about 9.3 milliliters of peripheral blood.

This TCR came from a woman younger than 45 in good health. Sequencing was performed on blood. This sequence joins TRBV12-3 or TRBV12-4 and TRBJ2-5; D is uncertain. The chain's CDR3 is CASSLDQVGETQYF. CDR3 DNA: TGTGCCAGCAGTTTAGACCAAGTTGGGGAGACCCAGTACTTC.